The rows below give T cell receptor beta chains drawn from one sample of a study of CXCR3-negative and CXCR3-positive naive CD8 T cells. TCRdb reprocessed the 5' RACE reads; each CDR3 protein has one entry and no DNA is given. The listing records tens of thousands of distinct CDR3 sequences. The sequencing sample was made of naive CXCR3- CD8+ T cells from blood. These receptors were obtained from a human donor in good health. Some clones in this sample may be carry-over from other donors' samples. CDR3s include the opening cysteine and the closing phenylalanine or tryptophan.

len: 13; v_gene: TRBV18; j_gene: TRBJ2-7; CDR3aa: CASSPPGPGEQYF
len: 15; v_gene: TRBV20-1; j_gene: TRBJ2-2; CDR3aa: CSARDSAGDTGELFF
len: 16; v_gene: TRBV10-3; j_gene: TRBJ1-1; CDR3aa: CAISEPGQGMNTEAFF
len: 15; v_gene: TRBV11-2; j_gene: TRBJ2-7; CDR3aa: CASSFSAGSGYEQYF
len: 14; v_gene: TRBV9; j_gene: TRBJ1-2; CDR3aa: CASSPGDSSYGYTF
len: 14; v_gene: TRBV29-1; j_gene: TRBJ2-1; CDR3aa: CSVEDLGSSNEQFF
len: 19; v_gene: TRBV7-3; j_gene: TRBJ2-2; CDR3aa: CASSLKGWAGNANTGELFF
len: 13; v_gene: TRBV5-1; j_gene: TRBJ1-4; CDR3aa: CASGDRANEKLFF
len: 15; v_gene: TRBV5-1; j_gene: TRBJ2-7; CDR3aa: CASSYTSGGSYEQYF
len: 16; v_gene: TRBV7-9; j_gene: TRBJ2-2; CDR3aa: CASSLAPRGYTGELFF
len: 11; v_gene: TRBV4-3; j_gene: TRBJ2-5; CDR3aa: CASSQRETQYF
len: 11; v_gene: TRBV29-1; j_gene: TRBJ2-2; CDR3aa: CSVVEVGELFF
len: 15; v_gene: TRBV6-1; j_gene: TRBJ2-3; CDR3aa: CASSEWGGATDTQYF
len: 13; v_gene: TRBV28; j_gene: TRBJ2-7; CDR3aa: CASSSGFGYEQYF
len: 15; v_gene: TRBV15; j_gene: TRBJ2-7; CDR3aa: CATSREPAANYEQYF
len: 13; v_gene: TRBV7-9; j_gene: TRBJ1-2; CDR3aa: CASSINREQGYTF
len: 15; v_gene: TRBV4-3; j_gene: TRBJ2-7; CDR3aa: CASSQVLAGFYEQYF
len: 16; v_gene: TRBV4-1; j_gene: TRBJ2-1; CDR3aa: CASSPASGGPYNEQFF
len: 12; v_gene: TRBV30; j_gene: TRBJ2-1; CDR3aa: CAWSPPTIEQFF
len: 14; v_gene: TRBV29-1; j_gene: TRBJ1-2; CDR3aa: CSVEDASPSNGYTF
len: 14; v_gene: TRBV6-2/TRBV6-3; j_gene: TRBJ1-6; CDR3aa: CASSPGTDNSPLHF
len: 13; v_gene: TRBV29-1; j_gene: TRBJ2-7; CDR3aa: CSVVTDRGYEQYF
len: 15; v_gene: TRBV21-1; j_gene: TRBJ2-1; CDR3aa: CASLYWKGRYNERFF
len: 13; v_gene: TRBV5-1; j_gene: TRBJ2-2; CDR3aa: CASGTSGTGELFF